Listed here are 13 T cell receptor beta chains from one sample, sequenced in a study of cytomegalovirus exposure and HLA in healthy donors. Primers: 60 Vbeta forward and 13 Jbeta reverse. Profiling relied on immunoSEQ multiplex PCR, and the TCRdb table lists in-frame clones only, not all of them. The sample holds about 170,000 clones, around 76% seen once. Material: PBMCs. These receptors were taken from a female donor in good health and CMV-seronegative.

The chain joins TRBV9 to TRBJ2-7; D is possibly TRBD2 (7 bases). The CDR3 is 15 residues long. Trimming shortened V by 4 bases and J by 2 bases, and 16 bases separated the two germline ends. Germline CDR1 reads SGDLS; CDR2 reads YYNGEE. CDR3: CASSSRPGGTYEQYF. In nucleotides, the CDR3 is TGTGCCAGCAGCTCCCGGCCGGGGGGCACCTACGAGCAGTACTTC. Full variable domain (outside the CDR3, taken from reference TRBV9 and TRBJ2-7): DSGVTQTPKHLITATGQRVTLRCSPRSGDLSVYWYQQSLDQGLQFLIQYYNGEERAKGNILERFSAQQFPDLHSELNLSSLELGDSALYFCASSSRPGGTYEQYFGPGTRLTVT.

V and J are TRBV15 and TRBJ1-4, with 7 bases lining up with TRBD1. The CDR3 totals 18 residues. Trimming at V came to 5 bases and at J to 0 bases, leaving 12 bases not matched to a gene. Germline assignment: CDR1 LNHNV and CDR2 YYDKDF (reference sequence). CDR3 sequence (DNA): TGTGCCACCAGCCCCCGAGTAGGCAGGGGGTCAACTAATGAAAAACTGTTTTTT. Its protein product is CATSPRVGRGSTNEKLFF.

This clone came up a few times. The V gene is TRBV30, the J gene TRBJ2-7, with D possibly being TRBD2 (6 bases). Germline V gives CDR1 GTSNPN, CDR2 SVGIG (reference sequence). CDR3 length equals 13 residues. V lost 0 bases, J lost 3 bases, and 9 bases lay in between. The CDR3, as DNA: TGTGCCTGGAGTGTAGTCGGGGGCTACGAGCAGTACTTC. It is translated as CAWSVVGGYEQYF.

The rearrangement joins TRBV6-1 to TRBJ2-1; TRBD1 agrees at 8 bases. Trimming took 11 bases from V and 4 from J; bases not matched to a gene: 10. CDR1 is MNHNS, CDR2 SASEGT, per germline. The length of the CDR3 is 14 residues. The CDR3 DNA reads as TGTGCCGTACTCAGGACAGGGACTTACAATGAGCAGTTCTTC. Amino acids: CAVLRTGTYNEQFF.

This clone was seen once. CDR3 in amino acids: CASSMDWGYGYTF. CDR3 coding DNA: TGTGCCAGCAGTATGGACTGGGGCTATGGCTACACCTTC. V and J are TRBV27 and TRBJ1-2; the D is unclear. Germline CDR1 reads MNHEY; CDR2 reads SMNVEV (reference sequence). The CDR3 length is 13 residues. V was trimmed by 5 bases and J by 4 bases, leaving 11 bases between them.

The CDR3: CASSEGGRGYNEQFF. The CDR3 bases are TGTGCCAGCAGTGAGGGGGGACGGGGTTACAATGAGCAGTTCTTC. This chain uses TRBV25-1 with TRBJ2-1, with D perhaps TRBD2 (6 bases). The V end was cut by 3 bases, the J end by 4 bases, with 13 bases between. This CDR3 has 15 amino acids. Germline assignment: CDR1 MGHDK and CDR2 SYGVNS.

V is TRBV6-5 and J is TRBJ1-2; 8 bases agree with TRBD1. CDR3 length equals 14 residues. Germline lookup yields CDR1 MNHEY and CDR2 SVGAGI. Losses at the gene ends were 8 bases for V and 3 bases for J; bases not matched to a gene: 8. Written as DNA, the CDR3 is TGTGCCAGCTTTCGACAGGGGATAGACTATGGCTACACCTTC. It yields the protein CASFRQGIDYGYTF.

The chain links TRBV30 to TRBJ1-2; D is undetermined. CDR1 GTSNPN and CDR2 SVGIG come from the germline V gene (reference sequence). Between the trimmed V and J ends, which lost 1 base and 6 bases, there was a span of 9 bases. The CDR3 length is 12 residues. CDR3 amino acids: CAWSGKRHGYTF. Here the CDR3 DNA reads TGTGCCTGGAGTGGTAAGAGGCATGGCTACACCTTC.

J is TRBJ2-5 and V is TRBV5-1; TRBD2 might be the D (6 bases). The length of the CDR3 is 15 residues. CDR1 and CDR2 from the germline V gene are SGHRS and YFSETQ. Trimming removed 5 bases at V and 5 bases at J, with 19 bases between. This chain's CDR3 is CASRTDVGGGETQYF. DNA of the CDR3: TGCGCCAGCAGGACGGATGTGGGGGGTGGGGAGACCCAGTACTTC.

This rearrangement joins TRBV27 to TRBJ1-4; D unclear. The CDR3 consists of 16 residues. V was pared by 0 bases and J by 6 bases, with 14 bases between. Germline CDR1 reads MNHEY; CDR2 reads SMNVEV (reference sequence). CDR3 coding DNA: TGTGCCAGCAGTTTATCCTTCCCCTTAATAGATGAAAAACTGTTTTTT. Amino acids: CASSLSFPLIDEKLFF.

The sample holds one count of this clone. The CDR3 DNA sequence: TGTGCCAGCAGCCGCACTAGCGGGAGGGCCGGAGATACGCAGTATTTT. Translating gives CASSRTSGRAGDTQYF. The chain is built from TRBV7-2 and TRBJ2-3; 13 bases match TRBD2. Germline V CDR1 and CDR2: SGHTA, FQGNSA. V gave up 5 bases and J gave up 5 bases; unmatched junction bases: 7. The CDR3 runs 16 residues.

On this clone itself: The sample carries other DNA sequences with the same CDR3. The chain couples TRBV27 to TRBJ1-1; maybe TRBD1 (5 bases). V was clipped by 6 bases and J by 1 base, with 18 bases between them. Germline-derived CDR1 and CDR2 are MNHEY and SMNVEV (reference sequence). This CDR3 comprises 16 residues. CDR3 DNA: TGTGCCAGCAGCATCATCTACCAGGGAAGGAACACTGAAGCTTTCTTT. It yields the protein CASSIIYQGRNTEAFF.

The V call is TRBV19, the J call TRBJ2-2, with D possibly being TRBD2 (5 bases). Trimming removed 5 bases from V and 4 bases from J, with 8 bases in between. The CDR3 sequence is 13 residues long. The germline V gene encodes CDR1 LNHDA and CDR2 SQIVND (reference sequence). The CDR3 DNA sequence: TGTGCCAGTAGTTATCGGGGCACCGGGGAGCTGTTTTTT. Translating it yields CASSYRGTGELFF. The whole variable domain, remainder taken from reference TRBV19 and TRBJ2-2, is DGGITQSPKYLFRKEGQNVTLSCEQNLNHDAMYWYRQDPGQGLRLIYYSQIVNDFQKGDIAEGYSVSREKKESFPLTVTSAQKNPTAFYLCASSYRGTGELFFGEGSRLTVL.